Shown below are 5 T cell receptor beta chains from a single sample sequenced in a study of blood T cell repertoires in COVID-19. Data came from immunoSEQ multiplex PCR; TCRdb stores just in-frame clones and leaves some out. The sample includes 150,000 to 200,000 clones, 88% of them seen just once. Sequenced sample: peripheral blood. Source of these receptors: a human donor in a cohort sampled during active COVID-19.

The chain uses TRBV3-1 (or the pseudogene TRBV3-2) and TRBJ2-3; a possible D gene is TRBD2 (6 bases). The germline gives CDR1 LGHDT, CDR2 YNNKEL (reference sequence). The CDR3 spans 17 residues. V was pared by 4 bases and J by 1 base, with 18 bases between. The CDR3 region has the DNA TGTGCCAGCAGCCCGACCCGCTCCGAGCGGGGCACAGATACGCAGTATTTT. Its protein product is CASSPTRSERGTDTQYF.

The rearrangement joins TRBV30 to TRBJ1-5; a possible D gene is TRBD1 (6 bases). Germline V gene data show CDR1 as GTSNPN and CDR2 as SVGIG (reference sequence). V was cut by 2 bases and J by 8 bases, with 13 bases left in between. CDR3 size: 13 residues. CDR3 sequence (DNA): TGTGCCTGGAGTCGACAGGTACAGGAGCCCCAGCATTTT. Its protein product is CAWSRQVQEPQHF.

The CDR3 loop is CASSHTGVQPQHF. As DNA, the CDR3 is TGTGCCAGCAGTCACACAGGGGTTCAGCCCCAGCATTTT. The rearrangement links TRBV12-3 or TRBV12-4 to TRBJ1-5; 7 nucleotides line up with TRBD1. V trimming: 5 bases; J trimming: 6 bases; junction bases outside the gene matches: 4. This CDR3 is built from 13 residues.

CDR3 sequence (DNA): TGCGCCAGCAGCAGGGGACAGGGGGGTGAGCAGTACTTC. Protein product: CASSRGQGGEQYF. The genes are TRBV5-1 and TRBJ2-7; 11 bases fit TRBD1. After removal of 4 bases from V and 7 bases from J, the junction contained 4 bases not matched to a gene. In germline, CDR1 is SGHRS, CDR2 YFSETQ. The CDR3 is 13 amino acids.

V and J are TRBV6-2 or TRBV6-3 and TRBJ2-6, with D possibly matching TRBD2 (6 bases). CDR1 MNHEY and CDR2 SVGEGT come from the germline V gene. With 3 bases removed from V and 8 bases from J, the gap between germline ends came to 11 bases. The CDR3 has 14 residues. The CDR3 here is CASSYREVTNVLTF. The CDR3 region has the DNA TGTGCCAGCAGTTATAGGGAGGTCACCAACGTCCTGACTTTC.